Following are 28 T cell receptor beta chains from one sample sequenced in a study of response to subunit inactivated influenza vaccine. Via MiXCR, TCRdb re-called the RT-PCR reads, giving one row per CDR3 protein. The data hold 500,000 to 600,000 distinct CDR3 sequences, with over 9% observed a single time. This sample also appeared in a second study, on T cells expressing NK-cell markers. That publication notes: UMIs accompanied the 5'RACE template switching by which TCR beta cDNA was made.

The specimen comprised PBMCs from blood, sampled on the day of vaccination. The receptors originated from a man between 50 and 59 years old who received an inactivated influenza vaccine.

This clonotype was observed a few times. CDR3 residues: CASRGNALVQPSEQYF. The CDR3 region has the DNA TGTGCCAGCCGCGGAAATGCACTAGTTCAACCTAGCGAGCAGTACTTC. This chain joins TRBV28 and TRBJ2-7, with a possible D match to TRBD2 (5 bases). The CDR3 is made up of 16 amino acids. Germline CDR1 reads MDHEN; CDR2 reads SYDVKM. Between the trimmed V and J ends, which lost 8 bases and 6 bases, there was a span of 26 bases.

This clonotype was counted between two and nine times. The V gene is TRBV25-1, the J gene TRBJ2-3; the D is unclear. The length of the CDR3 is 14 residues. Germline V gene lookup returns CDR1 MGHDK and CDR2 SYGVNS. Trimming removed 7 bases at V and 2 bases at J, with 13 bases between. CDR3 coding DNA: TGTGCCAGCATAGCCTGGGGAAACACAGATACGCAGTATTTT. The encoded protein is CASIAWGNTDTQYF.

Many counts were recorded for this clonotype. The CDR3 protein is CASSSSARGDTQYF. The CDR3 bases are TGTGCCAGCAGTTCTAGCGCGAGGGGAGATACGCAGTATTTT. The chain carries TRBV12-3 or TRBV12-4 and TRBJ2-3; weak D call: TRBD2 (6 bases). This CDR3 region has 14 residues. V gave up 4 bases and J gave up 5 bases, with 13 bases separating them.

This clonotype appeared a few times. The chain couples TRBV6-2 or TRBV6-3 to TRBJ2-2; D is possibly TRBD1 (5 bases). V lost 5 bases and J lost 0, with 10 bases in between. This CDR3 spans 15 amino acids. Looked up from germline, CDR1 is MNHEY and CDR2 is SVGEGT. The CDR3 DNA is TGTGCCAGCAGTCACAGGCGCACGAACACCGGGGAGCTGTTTTTT. Amino acids: CASSHRRTNTGELFF.

This clonotype was seen only once. As DNA, the CDR3 is TGTGCCAGCAGTTCTCGCCCACGATTTCAGTCTGAGACGAAGAGCTACGAGCAGTACTTC. Translated: CASSSRPRFQSETKSYEQYF. This chain links TRBV12-3 or TRBV12-4 with TRBJ2-7; D gene unclear. V was cut by 4 bases and J by 3 bases, with 31 bases left in between. The CDR3 is 20 amino acids.

The table lists this clonotype with many counts. The chain links TRBV15 to TRBJ1-3; a possible D gene is TRBD1 (6 bases). V was shortened by 5 bases and J by 1 base, with 9 bases between the two germline ends. The germline gives CDR1 LNHNV, CDR2 YYDKDF (reference sequence). There are 14 residues in the CDR3. This CDR3 is CATSATGSGNTIYF. CDR3 bases: TGTGCCACCAGCGCGACAGGTTCTGGAAACACCATATATTTT.

This clonotype was counted between two and nine times. The chain uses TRBV4-1 and TRBJ2-6, with 7 nucleotides matching TRBD1. From germline, CDR1 is MGHRA and CDR2 YSYEKL. After removal of 2 bases from V and 0 bases from J, the junction contained 22 bases not matched to a gene. The CDR3 sequence is 23 residues long. Here the CDR3 reads CASSQHLGTAFLGDFSGANVLTF. Written as DNA, the CDR3 is TGCGCCAGCAGCCAACACCTGGGGACAGCTTTCTTGGGGGATTTCTCTGGGGCCAACGTCCTGACTTTC.

The chain joins TRBV5-1 to TRBJ2-3; 9 bases are shared with TRBD2. The CDR3 length is 16 residues. Germline V gives CDR1 SGHRS, CDR2 YFSETQ. Trimming at V came to 7 bases and at J to 0 bases, leaving 9 bases not matched to a gene. CDR3 in amino acids: CASEVIAGASTDTQYF. For the CDR3, the DNA is TGCGCCAGCGAGGTAATAGCGGGAGCTAGCACAGATACGCAGTATTTT.

This clonotype showed up just a few times. The chain carries TRBV9 and TRBJ2-1, with unresolved D. This CDR3 has 13 amino acids. The V gene lost 4 bases and the J gene lost 6 bases, with 11 bases spanning the gap. Germline values: CDR1 SGDLS, CDR2 YYNGEE. Written as DNA, the CDR3 is TGTGCCAGCAGCAGCTTCCGGGTCAATGAGCAGTTCTTC. This encodes CASSSFRVNEQFF.

This clonotype was detected a few times. The J gene is TRBJ2-1, the V gene TRBV5-6; 8 bases align to TRBD2. Germline V lookup: CDR1 SGHDT, CDR2 YYEEEE. V shed 0 bases, J shed 16 bases, and the junction held 12 bases outside the gene matches. The CDR3 has 14 residues. The CDR3 DNA follows: TGTGCCAGCAGCTTGGCGCGGGGTGCGGGGGGCGTTTTCTTC. Residues: CASSLARGAGGVFF.

This clonotype was picked up a small number of times. The V and J genes are TRBV4-3 and TRBJ2-1; D ambiguous. Trimming removed 0 bases at V and 7 bases at J, with 10 bases between. Germline V gene lookup returns CDR1 LGHNA and CDR2 YSLEER. This CDR3 has 14 amino acids. The CDR3 sequence is CASSQDIEANEQFF. Written as DNA, the CDR3 is TGCGCCAGCAGCCAAGATATTGAGGCGAATGAGCAGTTCTTC.

This clonotype showed up just a few times. The CDR3 coding sequence is TGTGCCAGCAGTAACAGGGGTTCGGGCTACAATGAGCAGTTCTTC. Its translation: CASSNRGSGYNEQFF. V and J are TRBV6-2 or TRBV6-3 and TRBJ2-1; 7 positions match TRBD1. Germline V gene sequence: CDR1 MNHEY, CDR2 SVGEGT. The J segment lost 3 bases and the V segment lost 5 bases, leaving 7 bases of the junction unmatched. The CDR3 is 15 amino acids.

This rearrangement joins TRBV7-9 to TRBJ2-7; 7 bases are a match to TRBD1. There are 14 residues in the CDR3. J was trimmed by 1 base and V by 4 bases; bases with no gene match: 4. Germline CDR1 SEHNR, CDR2 FQNEAQ (reference sequence). The CDR3 sequence: CASSYQQGSYEQYF. The DNA of the CDR3 is TGTGCCAGCAGCTACCAACAGGGGTCCTACGAGCAGTACTTC.

The chain joins TRBV4-1 to TRBJ2-7; a possible D gene is TRBD2 (6 bases). The CDR3 is 16 residues long. Between the trimmed V and J ends, which lost 1 base and 1 base, there was a span of 14 bases. Germline V gives CDR1 MGHRA, CDR2 YSYEKL. In nucleotides, the CDR3 is TGCGCCAGCAGCCAAGTTGGAAAACGGGGGTCCTACGAGCAGTACTTC. Its protein product is CASSQVGKRGSYEQYF.

This chain joins TRBV29-1 and TRBJ2-7, with 11 bases that match TRBD2. Germline CDR1 SQVTM, CDR2 ANQGSEA. Trimming removed 7 bases from V and 0 bases from J; junction bases left unmatched: 14. CDR3 size: 17 residues. The CDR3 protein is CSAVGSLTSGNSYEQYF. Written as DNA, the CDR3 is TGCAGCGCCGTCGGGTCCCTGACTAGCGGGAACTCCTACGAGCAGTACTTC.

This clonotype appeared a few times. This chain joins TRBV12-3 or TRBV12-4 and TRBJ2-3; 9 nucleotides match TRBD1. V was pared by 6 bases and J by 2 bases, with 6 bases of the junction left unmatched. The CDR3 is 15 residues long. CDR3 sequence: CASRPGTGFTDTQYF. CDR3 nucleotide sequence: TGTGCCAGCAGACCCGGGACAGGGTTCACAGATACGCAGTATTTT.

This clonotype was counted only a few times. The chain couples TRBV4-2 to TRBJ1-6, with 10 bases lining up with TRBD1. There are 17 residues in the CDR3. V gave up 2 bases and J gave up 4 bases; unmatched junction bases: 5. CDR1 and CDR2 from the germline V gene are LGHNA and YNFKEQ. The CDR3 loop reads CASSQLTGGDYNSPLHF. The CDR3 DNA is TGTGCCAGCAGCCAACTGACAGGGGGCGATTATAATTCACCCCTCCACTTT.

Ten or more counts support this clonotype. The V call is TRBV5-1, the J call TRBJ2-1; TRBD2 is a possible D gene (7 bases). Trimming left V 3 bases short and J 3 bases short, with 10 bases between. The CDR3 consists of 14 residues. Germline assignment: CDR1 SGHRS and CDR2 YFSETQ. The CDR3 is CASSSRGGYNEQFF. The CDR3 DNA reads as TGCGCCAGCAGCTCAAGGGGGGGCTACAATGAGCAGTTCTTC.

This clonotype has just a few counts. The chain has TRBV20-1 and TRBJ2-7; D gene unclear. V lost 2 bases to trimming and J lost 2 bases, with 10 bases between them. The V gene's germline CDR1 is DFQATT and CDR2 SNEGSKA (reference sequence). The CDR3 covers 13 residues. CDR3 sequence: CSARIRQTYEQYF. The CDR3 DNA reads TGCAGTGCTAGAATTCGACAAACCTACGAGCAGTACTTC.

The chain employs TRBV9 and TRBJ2-2, with 8 bases aligning to TRBD1. Looked up from germline, CDR1 is SGDLS and CDR2 is YYNGEE. Trimming cost V 5 bases and J 0 bases; bases outside gene matches: 9. The CDR3 has 17 residues. The CDR3 spells CASSRQGPTSNTGELFF. CDR3 DNA sequence: TGTGCCAGCAGTCGACAGGGGCCGACTTCGAACACCGGGGAGCTGTTTTTT.

CDR3 in amino acids: CASSSRTAGEPNEQFF. In nucleotides, the CDR3 is TGTGCCAGCAGTTCAAGAACGGCGGGAGAACCAAATGAGCAGTTCTTC. This chain links TRBV27 with TRBJ2-1, with TRBD2 matching over 7 bases. The CDR3 is 16 amino acids. The germline CDR1 and CDR2 sequences are MNHEY and SMNVEV (reference sequence). Germline trimming cut 4 bases from V and 7 bases from J; bases unmatched to any gene: 13.

This clonotype was recorded a few times. The chain uses TRBV6-1 and TRBJ2-2; 8 positions agree with TRBD2. The CDR3 loop spans 16 amino acids. Germline trimming cut 8 bases from V and 3 bases from J; bases unmatched to any gene: 11. Looked up from germline, CDR1 is MNHNS and CDR2 is SASEGT. The CDR3 coding sequence is TGTGCCAGCGGGACTAGAGGCTTTCTTGACACCGGGGAGCTGTTTTTT. Translating it yields CASGTRGFLDTGELFF.

This clonotype was detected ten times or more. The chain employs TRBV18 and TRBJ2-5, with D perhaps matching TRBD2 (6 bases). Looked up from germline, CDR1 is KGHSH and CDR2 is LQKENI. CDR3 length: 13 amino acids. Trimming left V 8 bases short and J 5 bases short, with 15 bases between. The CDR3 nucleotides are TGTGCCAGCAGCCCCCCGGGAGTGGAGACCCAGTACTTC. Translating it yields CASSPPGVETQYF.

The chain uses TRBV18 and TRBJ2-7; D is perhaps TRBD2 (5 bases). CDR1 and CDR2 (germline): KGHSH, LQKENI. The CDR3 totals 14 residues. Trimming removed 6 bases from V and 0 bases from J, with 12 bases in between. CDR3 nucleotides: TGTGCCAGCTCTCCGACTACTATCTCCTACGAGCAGTACTTC. Translating gives CASSPTTISYEQYF.

This rearrangement joins TRBV12-3 or TRBV12-4 to TRBJ1-5, with a tentative D call TRBD1 (6 bases). CDR3 length equals 14 residues. The V and J ends lost 1 base and 6 bases respectively, with 10 bases between them. CDR3 nucleotide sequence: TGTGCCAGCAGTTTAGGCCACAGGGCTCAGCCCCAGCATTTT. This translates into CASSLGHRAQPQHF.

The rearrangement uses TRBV20-1 and TRBJ2-7, with D hard to call. Germline V gene lookup returns CDR1 DFQATT and CDR2 SNEGSKA (reference sequence). The germline V and J ends were trimmed by 6 bases and 1 base, with 16 bases remaining between them. The CDR3 loop spans 14 amino acids. In nucleotides, the CDR3 is TGCAGTGCCGCCGACTGGCTACAGTCCTACGAGCAGTACTTC. Translated, it gives CSAADWLQSYEQYF.

This chain connects TRBV4-2 to TRBJ2-3; TRBD2 matches 15 bases. The ends lost 4 bases at V and 2 bases at J; junction bases unmatched: 7. Per germline, CDR1 LGHNA and CDR2 YNFKEQ. The CDR3 covers 18 residues. The CDR3 DNA sequence: TGTGCCAGCAGCCCACAAGGGACTAGCGGGGGGACCACAGATACGCAGTATTTT. Amino acid sequence: CASSPQGTSGGTTDTQYF.

The chain recombines TRBV5-1 with TRBJ2-1; 10 nucleotides line up with TRBD2. Trimming at V came to 4 bases and at J to 5 bases, leaving 6 bases not matched to a gene. The length of the CDR3 is 15 residues. CDR1 and CDR2 (germline): SGHRS, YFSETQ. Here the CDR3 DNA reads TGCGCCAGCAGCGGGAAGCGGGAGGGCAACAATGAGCAGTTCTTC. It encodes CASSGKREGNNEQFF. Complete variable domain (other parts from reference TRBV5-1 and TRBJ2-1): KAGVTQTPRYLIKTRGQQVTLSCSPISGHRSVSWYQQTPGQGLQFLFEYFSETQRNKGNFPGRFSGRQFSNSRSEMNVSTLELGDSALYLCASSGKREGNNEQFFGPGTRLTVL.